This is a list of T cell receptor beta chains from one sample in a study of OX40 agonist ivuxolimab in advanced cancers. This table comes from immunoSEQ multiplex PCR, and its TCRdb copy is limited to in-frame clones, with some not included. Among tens of thousands of clones, approximately 85% were seen once, and the ten largest hold around 10%. Sequenced material: CD4+ or CD8+ T cells sorted from blood, taken in a trial of the OX40 agonist ivuxolimab. These receptors originate from an adult with an advanced solid tumor such as melanoma, head and neck, liver or kidney cancer. Both conserved end residues are part of each CDR3. The order of the fields is D gene, clone size, CDR3 length, J gene, V gene, CDR3 DNA, CDR3 protein. The D gene is left open where the match is weak. Clone size, where shown, is once, few, many, or a class for clones that have expanded.

.,.,15,TRBJ2-2,TRBV27,TGTGCCAGCAGTGAGGGGTCATGGAACACCGGGGAGCTGTTTTTT,CASSEGSWNTGELFF
.,.,13,TRBJ1-2,TRBV6-4,TGTGCCAGCTCGGAGGGGTTAGGCTATGGCTACACCTTC,CASSEGLGYGYTF
.,few,11,TRBJ2-1,TRBV27,TGTGCCAGCAGTCTGTACAATGAGCAGTTCTTC,CASSLYNEQFF
.,.,12,TRBJ2-2,TRBV7-2,TGTGCCAGCAAGTTAGGGATCGGGGAGCTGTTTTTT,CASKLGIGELFF
.,once,13,TRBJ2-7,TRBV13,TGTGCCAGCAGCTTACCAGACTCCTACGAGCAGTACTTC,CASSLPDSYEQYF
.,.,15,TRBJ2-3,TRBV7-9,TGTGCCAGCAGCTTAGTAACCTCTGGCGCAGATACGCAGTATTTT,CASSLVTSGADTQYF
.,.,16,TRBJ2-1,TRBV7-2,TGTGCCAGCAGCTTAGTTGGAGGGGGCGTAAGTAATGAGCAGTTCTTC,CASSLVGGGVSNEQFF
.,.,11,TRBJ2-1,TRBV4-3,TGCGCCAGCAGCTCCACATTGAACCAGTTCTTC,CASSSTLNQFF
.,.,15,TRBJ2-3,TRBV5-5,TGTGCCAGCAGCTTGGAGAGGTATCGCACAGATACGCAGTATTTT,CASSLERYRTDTQYF
.,.,18,TRBJ2-7,TRBV5-1,TGCGCCAGCAGCTATCCCGGGACAGAACCGGGACTAGCCTACGAGCAGTACTTC,CASSYPGTEPGLAYEQYF
.,.,18,TRBJ2-5,TRBV21-1,TGTGCCAGGGATACGGGAGCTAGCGGGGGCCCGTACCAAGAGACCCAGTACTTC,CARDTGASGGPYQETQYF
.,.,16,TRBJ2-2,TRBV27,TGTGCCAGCAGTTCATCAGGGGGACTTTACACCGGGGAGCTGTTTTTT,CASSSSGGLYTGELFF
.,.,13,TRBJ2-4,TRBV5-4,TGTGCCAGCAGCTTGGGGAGCGTCTCCATTCAGTACTTC,CASSLGSVSIQYF
TRBD2,.,15,TRBJ2-1,TRBV7-2,TGTGCCAGCAGCCCATCTAGCGGGTACCTCAGTGAGCAGTTCTTC,CASSPSSGYLSEQFF
.,once,14,TRBJ2-7,TRBV6-1,TGTGCCAGCAGTGGATTATCCGGGGACTACGAGCAGTACTTC,CASSGLSGDYEQYF
TRBD2,.,16,TRBJ2-7,TRBV4-3,TGCGCCAGCAGCCAAGAGACTAGCGGCTATGCTTACGAGCAGTACTTC,CASSQETSGYAYEQYF
TRBD1,.,16,TRBJ2-1,TRBV5-5,TGTGCCAGCAGCTCTCCGGGACAGGGGGCCTACAATGAGCAGTTCTTC,CASSSPGQGAYNEQFF
TRBD1,.,14,TRBJ1-2,TRBV5-1,TGCGCCAGCAGCCCTGGGACAGGTGGCAATGGCTACACCTTC,CASSPGTGGNGYTF
.,.,14,TRBJ1-4,TRBV11-2,TGTGCCAGCAGCGTCGACAGCATCTATGAAAAACTGTTTTTT,CASSVDSIYEKLFF
.,.,14,TRBJ1-2,TRBV19,TGTGCCAGTAGAATGGCAGGGGAAACCTATGGCTACACCTTC,CASRMAGETYGYTF
TRBD1,.,13,TRBJ1-2,TRBV4-3,TGCGCCAGCAGCCACGAGGGGGCTTATGGCTACACCTTC,CASSHEGAYGYTF
.,.,13,TRBJ1-5,TRBV10-3,TGTGCCATCAGTGTTGGACTCGATCAGCCCCAGCATTTT,CAISVGLDQPQHF
.,.,16,TRBJ2-3,TRBV11-2,TGTGCCAGCAGTCATTTCCCGGGACTCTTCACAGATACGCAGTATTTT,CASSHFPGLFTDTQYF
.,once,13,TRBJ1-3,TRBV5-6,TGTGCCAGCACCAGCCTAGGAGGCGGGACCATATATTTT,CASTSLGGGTIYF
.,.,13,TRBJ1-3,TRBV27,TGTGCCAGCAGTTTCGGTCAGGGAAACACCATATATTTT,CASSFGQGNTIYF
.,.,15,TRBJ2-1,TRBV4-3,TGCGCCAGCAGCCCTACCTGGGACTTGACAAATGAGCAGTTCTTC,CASSPTWDLTNEQFF
.,.,15,TRBJ1-3,TRBV5-8,TGTGCCAGCAGCGGGACGGAGTACACCCGAAACACCATATATTTT,CASSGTEYTRNTIYF
.,.,12,TRBJ1-1,TRBV5-1,TGCGCCAGCAGCTTGGCAGGTCTAGAAGCTTTCTTT,CASSLAGLEAFF
TRBD2,.,16,TRBJ2-7,TRBV4-3,TGCGCCAGCAGCCCCTACACTAGCGGGAGCTCCTACGAGCAGTACTTC,CASSPYTSGSSYEQYF
.,.,12,TRBJ1-4,TRBV5-6,TGTGCCAGCAGCTTGGGGGGTGAAAAACTGTTTTTT,CASSLGGEKLFF
.,.,11,TRBJ1-1,TRBV4-1,TGCGCCAGCAGCCAACAGGCTGAAGCTTTCTTT,CASSQQAEAFF
TRBD1,.,14,TRBJ2-5,TRBV13,TGTGCCAGCAGCTCAACGGGACAGCTAGAGACCCAGTACTTC,CASSSTGQLETQYF
.,.,12,TRBJ1-1,TRBV28,TGTGCCAGCAGCCAGGGATACACTGAAGCTTTCTTT,CASSQGYTEAFF
TRBD1,.,17,TRBJ2-2,TRBV9,TGTGCCAGCAGCGTGAGGACAGGGCGGGACAACACCGGGGAGCTGTTTTTT,CASSVRTGRDNTGELFF
TRBD1,once,14,TRBJ1-1,TRBV19,TGTGCCAGTAGTATCCGGGACAGGGACACTGAAGCTTTCTTT,CASSIRDRDTEAFF
.,.,13,TRBJ1-2,TRBV28,TGTGCCAGCAGTTTACGGGGCACTCGCGGCTACACCTTC,CASSLRGTRGYTF
TRBD2,.,16,TRBJ2-5,TRBV28,TGTGCCAGCAGTTTAGTAGCGGGAGGGTTACAAGAGACCCAGTACTTC,CASSLVAGGLQETQYF
.,.,13,TRBJ1-2,TRBV19,TGTGCCAGTACCAATGGGCAGGACTATGGCTACACCTTC,CASTNGQDYGYTF
.,.,13,TRBJ2-1,TRBV10-1,TGCGCCAGCAGTGTTGGGTTATTCAATGAGCAGTTCTTC,CASSVGLFNEQFF
TRBD1,.,14,TRBJ1-5,TRBV6-1,TGTGCCAGCAGTCAGACAGGGGTGGGGCAGCCCCAGCATTTT,CASSQTGVGQPQHF
.,.,14,TRBJ2-7,TRBV29-1,TGCAGCGTGGGAGGTAGGGACAGTTCCTACGAGCAGTACTTC,CSVGGRDSSYEQYF
.,.,15,TRBJ2-1,TRBV10-3,TGTGCCATCAGTGATCCCGGGAAGGACTACAATGAGCAGTTCTTC,CAISDPGKDYNEQFF
TRBD2,.,17,TRBJ2-1,TRBV19,TGTGCCAGTAGTATACCGCCCGGGACTAGCGGAAACAATGAGCAGTTCTTC,CASSIPPGTSGNNEQFF
.,.,13,TRBJ2-2,TRBV27,TGTGCCAGCAGTTTATCAGAAACCGGGGAGCTGTTTTTT,CASSLSETGELFF
.,.,14,TRBJ1-3,TRBV5-8,TGTGCCAGCAGGCCTCTGGGCCCGGGGGACACCATATATTTT,CASRPLGPGDTIYF
.,.,11,TRBJ1-2,TRBV10-2,TGCGCCAGCAGTGATTCCGGTGGCTACACCTTC,CASSDSGGYTF
TRBD2,.,17,TRBJ2-7,TRBV7-9,TGTGCCAGCAGCCCCCCCGTGGGACTAGCGGGATATTACGAGCAGTACTTC,CASSPPVGLAGYYEQYF
.,.,14,TRBJ1-5,TRBV27,TGTGCCAGCAGTGTACGGAATAGCAATCAGCCCCAGCATTTT,CASSVRNSNQPQHF
TRBD2,.,15,TRBJ2-1,TRBV28,TGTGCCAGCAGTTTTATAGGGACTACTGACAATGAGCAGTTCTTC,CASSFIGTTDNEQFF
.,few,13,TRBJ2-2,TRBV9,TGTGCCAGCACCGGGTCGAACACCGGGGAGCTGTTTTTT,CASTGSNTGELFF
.,.,14,TRBJ1-5,TRBV2,TGTGCCAGCAGTGAGGGTTATAGCAATCAGCCCCAGCATTTT,CASSEGYSNQPQHF
.,.,17,TRBJ2-4,TRBV7-8,TGTGCCAGCAGCTTAGAAGGCGGGATTCTAGCCAAAAACATTCAGTACTTC,CASSLEGGILAKNIQYF
TRBD1,.,19,TRBJ1-6,TRBV27,TGTGCCAGCAGTTTCATCGGGGACAGTGGGACCTCCTATAATTCACCCCTCCACTTT,CASSFIGDSGTSYNSPLHF
.,.,13,TRBJ2-7,TRBV7-6,TGTGCCAGCAGCTCCGGACCCTCCTACGAGCAGTACTTC,CASSSGPSYEQYF
TRBD2,.,14,TRBJ2-1,TRBV30,TGTGCCTGGAGGACTAGCGGGAGTCTCAATGAGCAGTTCTTC,CAWRTSGSLNEQFF
.,few,13,TRBJ1-5,TRBV7-9,TGTGCCAGCAGCCCTAATAGCAATCAGCCCCAGCATTTT,CASSPNSNQPQHF
.,once,11,TRBJ1-1,TRBV9,TGTGCCAGCAGCTCCGAGACTGAAGCTTTCTTT,CASSSETEAFF
TRBD1,.,15,TRBJ1-1,TRBV7-9,TGTGCCAGCAGCTGGCCGGGACAGGGCGACACTGAAGCTTTCTTT,CASSWPGQGDTEAFF
.,.,15,TRBJ1-1,TRBV6-5,TGTGCCAGCAGTCTCGTCGCAGGGAGGAACACTGAAGCTTTCTTT,CASSLVAGRNTEAFF
.,.,15,TRBJ2-5,TRBV11-2,TGTGCCAGCAGCTTAGGGGGGGGCCTTGGGGAGACCCAGTACTTC,CASSLGGGLGETQYF